This TCR beta chain was recorded in a study of CD8+CD57+ T cells in acquired aplastic anemia. Study outcomes and limitations: CD8+ Simpson's diversity did not differ significantly between patients and controls.

V lost 9 bases, J lost 0 bases, and 14 bases lay in between. CDR1 and CDR2 (germline): KGHDR, SFDVKD. The length of the CDR3 is 15 residues. Using genomic DNA as the template, TCR beta VDJ and CDR3 profiling was carried out. Each CDR3 protein is one row after TCRdb ran MiXCR on the reads. The sample has 150,000 to 200,000 distinct CDR3 sequences, around 45% seen once. With regard to this clonotype: No antigen is known for it.

The sequenced sample consisted of sorted CD4+, CD8+, or CD8+CD57+ T cells (not recorded which) from PBMCs. The sequence was collected from a human donor in good health. The chain combines TRBV24-1 with TRBJ1-5, with D possibly being TRBD1 (6 bases). This CDR3 reads CATLEDSHSNQPQHF. Here the CDR3 DNA reads TGTGCCACCCTAGAGGACAGCCATAGCAATCAGCCCCAGCATTTT.